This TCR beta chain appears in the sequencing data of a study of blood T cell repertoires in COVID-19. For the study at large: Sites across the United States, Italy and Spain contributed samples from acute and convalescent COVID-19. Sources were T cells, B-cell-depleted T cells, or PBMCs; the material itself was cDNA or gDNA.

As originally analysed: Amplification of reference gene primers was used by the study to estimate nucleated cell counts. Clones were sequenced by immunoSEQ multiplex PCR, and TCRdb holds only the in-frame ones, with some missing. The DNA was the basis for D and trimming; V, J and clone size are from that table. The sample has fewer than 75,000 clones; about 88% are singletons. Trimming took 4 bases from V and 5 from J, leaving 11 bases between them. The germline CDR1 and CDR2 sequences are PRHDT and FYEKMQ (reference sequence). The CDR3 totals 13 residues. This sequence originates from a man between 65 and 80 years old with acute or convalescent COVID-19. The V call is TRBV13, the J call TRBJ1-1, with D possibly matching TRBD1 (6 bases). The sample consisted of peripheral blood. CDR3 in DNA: TGTGCCAGCAGCTCCCACAGGGTGACTGAAGCTTTCTTT. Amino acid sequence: CASSSHRVTEAFF.